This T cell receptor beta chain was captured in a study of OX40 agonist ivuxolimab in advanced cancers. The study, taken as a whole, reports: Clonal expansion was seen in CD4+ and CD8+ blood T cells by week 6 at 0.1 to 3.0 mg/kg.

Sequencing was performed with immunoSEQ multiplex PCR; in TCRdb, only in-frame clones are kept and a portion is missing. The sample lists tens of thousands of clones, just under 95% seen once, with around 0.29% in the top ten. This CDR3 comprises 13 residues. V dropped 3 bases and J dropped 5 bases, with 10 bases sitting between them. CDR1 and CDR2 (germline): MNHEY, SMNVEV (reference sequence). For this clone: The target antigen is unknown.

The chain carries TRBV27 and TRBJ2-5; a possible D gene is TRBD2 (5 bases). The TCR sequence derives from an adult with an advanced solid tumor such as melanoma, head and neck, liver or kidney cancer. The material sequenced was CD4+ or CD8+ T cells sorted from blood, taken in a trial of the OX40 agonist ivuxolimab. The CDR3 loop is CASSFGIGETQYF. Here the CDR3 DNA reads TGTGCCAGCAGTTTCGGGATTGGGGAGACCCAGTACTTC.